This is a list of T cell receptor beta chains from one sample in a study of prognosis after radiotherapy for stage I lung cancer. Each CDR3 protein gets one entry after TCRdb re-called the multiplex PCR reads with MiXCR. There are around 25,000 distinct CDR3 sequences in the sample; about 37% occur only once, and less than 65% lies in the top ten. The input for sequencing was PBMCs, taken before or after stereotactic body radiation therapy (not recorded which). These receptor sequences come from a donor of 50 years or more with non-small cell lung cancer. CDR3s include the opening cysteine and the closing phenylalanine or tryptophan. The D gene is left open where the match is weak. Some rows have no size entry. The others give once, few or many, or a class for an expanded clone.

j_call,v_call,clone_size,d_call,cdr3_nt,cdr3_aa
TRBJ1-2,TRBV7-9,.,.,TGTGCCAGCTCACGCCGGGCCTCGAGTTATTTTAACTATGGCTACACCTTC,CASSRRASSYFNYGYTF
TRBJ2-2,TRBV9,.,.,TGTGCCAGCAGCCAGGCGAACACCGGGGAGCTGTTTTTT,CASSQANTGELFF
TRBJ1-1,TRBV6-1,many,.,TGTGCCAGCAGTGAATTGGGGGCTGAAGCTTTCTTT,CASSELGAEAFF
TRBJ2-1,TRBV12-3/TRBV12-4,medium-sized,.,TGTGCCAGCAGTTTAGCGGACTACTATGAGCAGTTCTTC,CASSLADYYEQFF
TRBJ1-2,TRBV10-3,.,.,TGTGCCATCAGATCCGGGGAACACTATGGCTACACCTTC,CAIRSGEHYGYTF
TRBJ1-2,TRBV2,medium-sized,.,TGTGCCATCGATCTTCAGGGCGGCGGCTACACCTTC,CAIDLQGGGYTF
TRBJ2-7,TRBV6-1,many,TRBD2,TGTGCCAGCAGTCAACTAGCGGGAGCCTACGAGCAGTACTTC,CASSQLAGAYEQYF
TRBJ1-6,TRBV20-1,many,TRBD1,TGCAGTGCTAGGGACAGGGAGAATTCACCCCTCCACTTT,CSARDRENSPLHF
TRBJ2-7,TRBV18,.,TRBD1,TGTGCCAGCTCACGGACAGGGGTGGACGAGCAGTACTTC,CASSRTGVDEQYF
TRBJ1-5,TRBV4-3,many,.,TGCGCCAGCAGCCAAGATCTAGGGGTGAATCAGCCCCAGCATTTT,CASSQDLGVNQPQHF
TRBJ2-3,TRBV5-1,.,TRBD2,TGCGCCAGCAGCTCCCAGACTAGCGGGGGAACAGATACGCAGTATTTT,CASSSQTSGGTDTQYF
TRBJ2-7,TRBV13,many,.,TGTGCCAGCAGCTTAGGGCTAGCCCCAAGCTCCTACGAGCAGTACTTC,CASSLGLAPSSYEQYF
TRBJ1-5,TRBV5-5,many,.,TGTGCCAGCAGTCGGCTGGGACAGCCCCAGCATTTT,CASSRLGQPQHF
TRBJ2-2,TRBV12-3/TRBV12-4,many,TRBD2,TGTGCCAGCAGTCCGCGTCTAGCGGGAGAGCCCATCCCCGGGGAGCTGTTTTTT,CASSPRLAGEPIPGELFF
TRBJ2-1,TRBV20-1,many,TRBD2,TGCAGTGCTAGGGGGACTAGCGGGATCAATGAGCAGTTCTTC,CSARGTSGINEQFF
TRBJ2-7,TRBV24-1,many,TRBD2,TGTGCCACCAGTGCCCGGGGAACTAGCGGGACAGACGAGCAGTACTTC,CATSARGTSGTDEQYF
TRBJ2-7,TRBV6-5,many,TRBD1,TGTGCCAGCAGTTCGGGACAGGGGGACCCCTCCTACGAGCAGTACTTC,CASSSGQGDPSYEQYF
TRBJ2-2,TRBV2,.,.,TGTCCCAGCAGTGAACGATCGAGTGTTGGCGGGGAGCTGTTTTTT,CPSSERSSVGGELFF
TRBJ2-2,TRBV6-2/TRBV6-3,many,.,TGTGCCAGCAGTTACTCGGGGAGCACCGGGGAGCTGTTTTTT,CASSYSGSTGELFF
TRBJ1-2,TRBV20-1,many,.,TGCAGTGCCCCTGACAGTAACTATGGCTACACCTTC,CSAPDSNYGYTF
TRBJ2-3,TRBV11-3,.,.,TGTGCCAGCAGCTCGAGCGTAAGCGCAGATACGCAGTATTTT,CASSSSVSADTQYF
TRBJ2-1,TRBV6-1,.,TRBD2,TGTGCCAGCAGTCCAGGGAAAGGGGGTTACGGGAGGGCCTGGGATCCTGAGCAGTTCTTC,CASSPGKGGYGRAWDPEQFF
TRBJ2-5,TRBV4-3,.,.,TGCGCCAGCAGCCAAGACCGAGCGGGAGAGACCCAGTACTTC,CASSQDRAGETQYF
TRBJ1-3,TRBV6-1,.,.,TGTGCCAGCAGTCTAGGGGCAGGGCGGTCTGGAAACACCATATATTTT,CASSLGAGRSGNTIYF
TRBJ1-1,TRBV7-3,many,TRBD1,TGTGCCAGCAGCTTAGATTCGACAGGGGGAGGTACTGAAGCTTTCTTT,CASSLDSTGGGTEAFF
TRBJ2-2,TRBV19,many,TRBD2,TGTGCCAGTAGTAGACTAGCTACCGGGGAGCTGTTTTTT,CASSRLATGELFF
TRBJ2-1,TRBV24-1,many,.,TGTGCCACCAGTGTTCGGGACCTAAATGAGCAGTTCTTC,CATSVRDLNEQFF
TRBJ2-5,TRBV14,many,TRBD1,TGTGCCAGCAGCCAAGATGGGACAGCCCGCTCGGGGACCCAGTACTTC,CASSQDGTARSGTQYF
TRBJ1-2,TRBV3-1,many,.,TGTGCCAGCAGCCCAGCGCAGGGGAGCTATGGCTACACCTTC,CASSPAQGSYGYTF
TRBJ1-2,TRBV2,.,TRBD1,TGTGCCAGCAGTCCTGACAGGGTTGGCTGTGGCTACACCTTC,CASSPDRVGCGYTF
TRBJ1-4,TRBV19,many,.,TGTGCCAGTACCCTTCGAGGCGGGGAAACGGCGAAAAAACTGTTTTTT,CASTLRGGETAKKLFF
TRBJ1-1,TRBV20-1,many,.,TGCAGTGCTAGAGATCTACAGGGTAGCGAAGCTTTCTTT,CSARDLQGSEAFF
TRBJ2-3,TRBV14,many,.,TGTGCCAGCAGCCAGACCGGGACCCCTTTCGCTACGCAGTATTTT,CASSQTGTPFATQYF
TRBJ1-1,TRBV4-1,many,.,TGCGCCAGCAGCCAACTATATGGGACTGAAGCTTTCTTT,CASSQLYGTEAFF
TRBJ2-6,TRBV30,many,.,TGTGCCTGCAGTCTCTCTGGGGCCAACGTCCTGACTTTC,CACSLSGANVLTF
TRBJ2-7,TRBV5-1,many,TRBD2,TGCGCCAGCCGCACGGGACTAGACTCCTACGAGCAGTACTTC,CASRTGLDSYEQYF
TRBJ1-2,TRBV19,.,.,TGTGCCAGTAGTATCGGAGGAGGGTATGGCTACACCTTC,CASSIGGGYGYTF
TRBJ1-1,TRBV2,many,.,TGTGCCAGCAGTGAAGAGGGTGGGCACATCGAAGCTTTCTTT,CASSEEGGHIEAFF
TRBJ2-1,TRBV10-2,many,TRBD2,TGCGCCAGCAGGCGAAGACTAGCGGGGTACAATGAGCAGTTCTTC,CASRRRLAGYNEQFF
TRBJ1-5,TRBV10-1,.,.,TGCGCCAGCAGTGGACAGATTAGCAATCAGCCCCAGCATTTT,CASSGQISNQPQHF
TRBJ1-2,TRBV15,.,.,TGTGCCACCAGCAGAGAGGCCTATGGCTACACCTTC,CATSREAYGYTF
TRBJ1-2,TRBV15,many,.,TGTGCCACCAGCAGGGCTGGGACACCCTTGGGGCATGGCTACACCTTC,CATSRAGTPLGHGYTF